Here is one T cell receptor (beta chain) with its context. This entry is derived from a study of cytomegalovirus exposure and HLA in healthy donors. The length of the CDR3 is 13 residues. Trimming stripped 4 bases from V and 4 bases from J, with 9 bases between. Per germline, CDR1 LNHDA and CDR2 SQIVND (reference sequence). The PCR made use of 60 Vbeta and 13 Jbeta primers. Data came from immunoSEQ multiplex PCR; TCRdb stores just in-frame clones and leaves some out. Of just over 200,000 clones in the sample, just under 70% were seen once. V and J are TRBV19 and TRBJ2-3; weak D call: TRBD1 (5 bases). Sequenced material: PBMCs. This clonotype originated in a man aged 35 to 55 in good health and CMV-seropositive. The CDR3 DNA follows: TGTGCCAGTAGTACTTGGGGCTCAGATACGCAGTATTTT. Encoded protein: CASSTWGSDTQYF. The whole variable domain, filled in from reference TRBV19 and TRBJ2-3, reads DGGITQSPKYLFRKEGQNVTLSCEQNLNHDAMYWYRQDPGQGLRLIYYSQIVNDFQKGDIAEGYSVSREKKESFPLTVTSAQKNPTAFYLCASSTWGSDTQYFGPGTRLTVL.